The 21 T cell receptor beta chains given below trace back to one sample, sequenced in a study of blood T cells in healthy people across ages. A second PCR of roughly 7 to 11 cycles used a sample-barcoded 5' primer and a J-beta primer mix. Each CDR3 protein is one row after TCRdb ran MiXCR on the 5' RACE reads. The table lists 600,000 to 800,000 distinct CDR3 sequences, more than 45% of them singletons. Source material: blood. The receptor source for this set is an elderly woman in good health.

A single count supports this clonotype. The chain couples TRBV6-5 to TRBJ2-1; D unclear. This CDR3 region has 14 residues. V lost 0 bases and J lost 11, with 14 bases in between. Germline values: CDR1 MNHEY, CDR2 SVGAGI. CDR3 protein: CASSYSRLNSQQFF. CDR3 nucleotide sequence: TGTGCCAGCAGTTACTCACGTTTAAACTCTCAGCAGTTCTTC.

This clonotype was counted only a few times. The chain has TRBV7-2 and TRBJ2-3; 7 positions agree with TRBD2. Germline values: CDR1 SGHTA, CDR2 FQGNSA. Trimming at V came to 6 bases and at J to 9 bases, leaving 6 bases not matched to a gene. The CDR3 extends over 12 amino acids. The CDR3, as DNA: TGTGCCAGCAGATACCCCGGGGGGACGCAGTATTTT. Its translation is CASRYPGGTQYF. Based on the CDR3 plus reference TRBV7-2 and TRBJ2-3, the full variable domain is GAGVSQSPSNKVTEKGKDVELRCDPISGHTALYWYRQSLGQGLEFLIYFQGNSAPDKSGLPSDRFSAERTGGSVSTLTIQRTQQEDSAVYLCASRYPGGTQYFGPGTRLTVL.

The chain uses TRBV5-1 and TRBJ1-2; TRBD1 might be the D (5 bases). This CDR3 spans 14 amino acids. The V gene's germline CDR1 is SGHRS and CDR2 YFSETQ. The germline V and J ends were trimmed by 3 bases and 0 bases, with 9 bases remaining between them. CDR3 nucleotides: TGCGCCAGCAGCTCGGGGGGGACTAACTATGGCTACACCTTC. It specifies CASSSGGTNYGYTF.

The V gene is TRBV5-1, the J gene TRBJ1-2; no clear D gene. The length of the CDR3 is 14 residues. Looked up from germline, CDR1 is SGHRS and CDR2 is YFSETQ. Trimming stripped 0 bases from V and 5 bases from J, with 11 bases between. CDR3 sequence: CASSLEFRPYGYTF. CDR3 DNA sequence: TGCGCCAGCAGCTTGGAGTTCAGACCATATGGCTACACCTTC.

Many counts were recorded for this clonotype. This chain joins TRBV6-6 and TRBJ2-7, with no clear D. Between the trimmed V and J ends, which lost 1 base and 2 bases, there was a span of 9 bases. The CDR3 totals 14 residues. The V gene's germline CDR1 is MNHNY and CDR2 SVGAGI (reference sequence). CDR3 loop: CASSYWTGPYEQYF. For the CDR3, the DNA is TGTGCCAGCAGTTACTGGACGGGCCCCTACGAGCAGTACTTC.

This clonotype was seen many times. The V gene is TRBV20-1, the J gene TRBJ2-5, with TRBD2 matching over 10 bases. CDR3 length: 14 residues. V shed 4 bases and J 5 bases; nucleotides not matched to a gene: 7. CDR1 and CDR2 from the germline V gene are DFQATT and SNEGSKA (reference sequence). CDR3 residues: CSATSGGLGETQYF. The CDR3 DNA follows: TGCAGTGCTACTAGCGGGGGCCTAGGGGAGACCCAGTACTTC.

DNA for the CDR3: TGTGCCAGCATGAATCGGACGGGGAGCTCCTACGAGCAGTACTTC. This codes for CASMNRTGSSYEQYF. The chain combines TRBV21-1 with TRBJ2-7. TRBV21-1 is assigned pseudogene status. CDR3 length equals 15 residues.

This clonotype was seen more than once but under ten times. The chain recombines TRBV7-9 with TRBJ1-2; D not resolved. Germline V lookup: CDR1 SEHNR, CDR2 FQNEAQ (reference sequence). Trimming cost V 5 bases and J 11 bases, with 15 bases left between them. The CDR3 sequence is 12 residues long. The CDR3 nucleotides read TGTGCCAGCAGCATAACCCTGATGGGATACACCTTC. It codes for CASSITLMGYTF.

Notes on this clonotype: This may be a read error, as it is one base from a much larger clone. The V gene is TRBV7-2, the J gene TRBJ2-1; no definite D call. The germline CDR1 and CDR2 sequences are SGHTA and FQGNSA. The CDR3 is 14 amino acids. In DNA form, the CDR3 reads TGTGTCACCATGGACCCAGGAGTATACAATGAGCAGTTCTTC. Its protein product is CVTMDPGVYNEQFF.

This clonotype was observed once. This rearrangement joins TRBV6-6 to TRBJ2-7; D remains unclear. Trimming left V 5 bases short and J 4 bases short, with 12 bases between. Germline CDR1 reads MNHNY; CDR2 reads SVGAGI (reference sequence). The CDR3 covers 13 residues. The CDR3 reads CASSGDFGYEQYF. The DNA for the CDR3 is TGTGCCAGCAGTGGGGATTTTGGTTACGAGCAGTACTTC.

The sample holds a few counts of this clonotype. The rearrangement joins TRBV3-1 to TRBJ1-6, with no clear D. This CDR3 has 12 amino acids. Germline V lookup: CDR1 LGHDT, CDR2 YNNKEL (reference sequence). Trimming cost V 5 bases and J 10 bases, with 9 bases left between them. Here the CDR3 reads CASSGGGSPLHF. CDR3 bases: TGTGCCAGCAGCGGAGGTGGCTCACCCCTCCACTTT. Full variable domain (outside the CDR3, taken from reference TRBV3-1 and TRBJ1-6): DTAVSQTPKYLVTQMGNDKSIKCEQNLGHDTMYWYKQDSKKFLKIMFSYNNKELIINETVPNRFSPKSPDKAHLNLHINSLELGDSAVYFCASSGGGSPLHFGNGTRLTVT.

To note about this clonotype: Just one base apart from a much larger clone, this may be a read error. The chain has TRBV2 and TRBJ1-2, with D unresolved. Germline CDR1 and CDR2: SNHLY and FYNNEI. This CDR3 region has 11 residues. The chain's CDR3 is CAGSGLYGYTF. The CDR3 DNA follows: TGTGCCGGCAGTGGGTTGTATGGCTACACCTTC.

Details on this clonotype: A read error is possible here, since a much larger clone lies one base away. The rearrangement uses TRBV5-1 and TRBJ2-3; D ambiguous. Germline values: CDR1 SGHRS, CDR2 YFSETQ. CDR3 length equals 13 residues. The CDR3 nucleotides are TGCGCCAGCAGCCTTCCCGTCACAGATGCGCAGTATTTT. Translating it yields CASSLPVTDAQYF. The full variable domain, its missing parts supplied by reference TRBV5-1 and TRBJ2-3, is KAGVTQTPRYLIKTRGQQVTLSCSPISGHRSVSWYQQTPGQGLQFLFEYFSETQRNKGNFPGRFSGRQFSNSRSEMNVSTLELGDSALYLCASSLPVTDAQYFGPGTRLTVL.

This clonotype was counted many times. V and J are TRBV7-3 and TRBJ2-3; D possibly corresponds to TRBD2 (5 bases). This CDR3 has 14 amino acids. Germline V gene data show CDR1 as SGHTA and CDR2 as FQGTGA. V was pared by 5 bases and J by 2 bases, with 11 bases between. CDR3 amino acids: CASSPGLITDTQYF. DNA for the CDR3: TGTGCCAGCAGCCCCGGACTTATCACAGATACGCAGTATTTT.

This clonotype was seen only once. The rearrangement uses TRBV6-6 and TRBJ2-7; TRBD1 is a possible D gene (6 bases). The CDR3 has 13 amino acids. In germline, CDR1 is MNHNY, CDR2 SVGAGI (reference sequence). Trimming removed 5 bases at V and 5 bases at J, with 13 bases between. CDR3 loop: CASSRTEGDEQYF. CDR3 bases: TGTGCCAGCAGTCGGACAGAAGGCGACGAGCAGTACTTC.

Notes on this clonotype: The junction and the germline gene differ at one end; a read error may be behind it. The genes are TRBV12-3 or TRBV12-4 and TRBJ1-1; tentative D call: TRBD1 (6 bases). The CDR3 covers 13 residues. The CDR3 is CARRARGNTEAFF. In DNA, the CDR3 is TGTGCCCGCAGAGCCAGGGGGAACACTGAAGCTTTCTTT.

The chain has TRBV2 and TRBJ1-5; D is undetermined. This CDR3 has 15 residues. CDR1 is SNHLY and CDR2 is FYNNEI in the germline V gene. V lost 0 bases and J lost 4, with 10 bases in between. CDR3 amino acids: CASSEAAAGNQPQHF. The DNA for the CDR3 is TGTGCCAGCAGTGAAGCGGCGGCAGGTAATCAGCCCCAGCATTTT.

This clonotype was recorded only once. Possible read error: a much larger clone is one base away. The J gene is TRBJ2-6, the V gene TRBV7-9; D might be TRBD1 (6 bases). CDR1 is SEHNR and CDR2 is FQNEAQ in the germline V gene (reference sequence). This CDR3 contains 15 residues. This CDR3 is CASSLAELGANALTF. CDR3 coding DNA: TGTGCCAGCAGCTTAGCGGAACTGGGGGCCAACGCCCTGACTTTC.

This CDR3 is CASTPGGAGANVLTF. CDR3 nucleotide sequence: TGTGCCAGCACCCCAGGGGGCGCTGGGGCCAACGTCCTGACTTTC. The rearrangement uses TRBV7-2 and TRBJ2-6, with 8 positions matching TRBD1. Germline CDR1 SGHTA, CDR2 FQGNSA. With 7 bases clipped from V and 2 bases from J, the junction kept 4 bases outside the gene matches. The length of the CDR3 is 15 residues.

The chain carries TRBV20-1 and TRBJ2-7, with 10 bases identical to TRBD2. The end of the DNA aligns better with TRBJ2-5, so the J call may be wrong. The CDR3 runs 14 residues. CDR1 is DFQATT, CDR2 SNEGSKA, per germline (reference sequence). CDR3 bases: TGCAGTGCTACCAGCGGGGGGGCAGGGGAGACCCAGTACTTC. It codes for CSATSGGAGETQYF.

The rearrangement uses TRBV27 and TRBJ2-3; 7 positions match TRBD2. J gave up 5 bases and V 6 bases, and 8 bases lay outside the gene matches. The CDR3 has 14 residues. Germline V lookup: CDR1 MNHEY, CDR2 SMNVEV (reference sequence). In nucleotides, the CDR3 is TGTGCCAGCAGGATGGGAGGGCCTAGAGATACGCAGTATTTT. It translates to CASRMGGPRDTQYF.